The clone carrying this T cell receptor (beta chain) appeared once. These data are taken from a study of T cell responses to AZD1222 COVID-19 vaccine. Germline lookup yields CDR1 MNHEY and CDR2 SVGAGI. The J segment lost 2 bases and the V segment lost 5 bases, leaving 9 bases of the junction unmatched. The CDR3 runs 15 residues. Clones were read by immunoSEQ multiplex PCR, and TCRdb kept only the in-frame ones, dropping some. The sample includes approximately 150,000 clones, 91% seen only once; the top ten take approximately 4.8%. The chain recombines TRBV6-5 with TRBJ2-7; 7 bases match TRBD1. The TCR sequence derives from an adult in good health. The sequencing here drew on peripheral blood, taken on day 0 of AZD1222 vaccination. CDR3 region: CASSPTGTATYEQYF. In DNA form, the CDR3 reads TGTGCCAGCAGTCCTACCGGGACAGCCACCTACGAGCAGTACTTC.